The 15 T cell receptor beta chains listed next were all sequenced from one sample in a study of blood T cell repertoires in COVID-19. TCRdb keeps only in-frame clones here, not all; method: immunoSEQ multiplex PCR. The sample carries about 240,000 clones, roughly 76% recorded once. Sequencing was done on a sample of peripheral blood. The receptors stem from a woman aged 80 or over with COVID-19, enrolled during active disease.

This chain links TRBV10-1 with TRBJ2-7; the match to TRBD1 covers 8 bases. Trimming took 7 bases from V and 0 from J; bases not matched to a gene: 17. Germline loops: CDR1 WNHNN, CDR2 SYGVQD (reference sequence). CDR3 length: 18 amino acids. CDR3 protein: CASIGQGFLFLSSYEQYF. CDR3 coding DNA: TGCGCCAGCATAGGACAGGGATTTTTATTCCTTAGCTCCTACGAGCAGTACTTC.

This clone was counted once. This sequence joins TRBV5-4 and TRBJ2-1; TRBD2 matches 11 bases. CDR3 size: 19 residues. CDR1 is SGHNT and CDR2 is YYREEE in the germline V gene (reference sequence). The trim removed 0 bases at V and 0 bases at J, leaving 8 bases unmatched. CDR3 sequence (DNA): TGTGCCAGCAGCTTGGCCCAAAGACTAGCGGGGCTCTCCTACAATGAGCAGTTCTTC. Translating gives CASSLAQRLAGLSYNEQFF.

This rearrangement joins TRBV7-2 to TRBJ1-6; D uncertain. Trimming removed 6 bases from V and 13 bases from J, with 13 bases in between. From germline, CDR1 is SGHTA and CDR2 FQGNSA. CDR3 length equals 12 residues. The CDR3: CASSHIGTPLHF. CDR3 nucleotides: TGTGCCAGCAGTCATATCGGTACGCCCCTCCACTTT. Full variable domain (outside the CDR3, taken from reference TRBV7-2 and TRBJ1-6): GAGVSQSPSNKVTEKGKDVELRCDPISGHTALYWYRQSLGQGLEFLIYFQGNSAPDKSGLPSDRFSAERTGGSVSTLTIQRTQQEDSAVYLCASSHIGTPLHFGNGTRLTVT.

This clone occurred a few times. V and J are TRBV5-5 and TRBJ1-2; D call uncertain. The V end lost 2 bases, the J end lost 6 bases, and 17 bases lay between the germline ends. The CDR3 extends over 15 amino acids. The V gene's germline CDR1 is SGHKS and CDR2 YYEKEE (reference sequence). The CDR3 sequence: CASSFLPSPTDGYTF. CDR3 in DNA: TGTGCCAGCAGCTTTCTCCCCTCCCCAACGGATGGCTACACCTTC.

This chain links TRBV6-5 with TRBJ2-7; 7 bases are a match to TRBD2. The germline gives CDR1 MNHEY, CDR2 SVGAGI. The CDR3 extends over 13 amino acids. V lost 5 bases and J lost 3; bases outside the gene matches: 4. CDR3 residues: CASSKRDGYEQYF. CDR3 nucleotides: TGTGCCAGCAGTAAGCGGGACGGCTACGAGCAGTACTTC.

The rearrangement links TRBV6-6 to TRBJ1-5; D call uncertain. Germline V gene lookup returns CDR1 MNHNY and CDR2 SVGAGI (reference sequence). Trimming left V 2 bases short and J 4 bases short, with 9 bases between. CDR3 length: 14 residues. This CDR3 reads CASSYNNKNQPQHF. The CDR3 DNA is TGTGCCAGCAGTTACAACAACAAAAATCAGCCCCAGCATTTT.

In DNA, the CDR3 is TGTGCCAGCTGGACTAGCGGGAGCTCCTACAATGAGCAGTTCTTC. Its translation is CASWTSGSSYNEQFF. J is TRBJ2-1 and V is TRBV7-2, with 13 nucleotides matching TRBD2. The CDR3 is 15 residues long. Germline values: CDR1 SGHTA, CDR2 FQGNSA. Trimming took 8 bases from V and 0 from J; bases not matched to a gene: 1.

The chain joins TRBV5-1 to TRBJ1-4; possibly TRBD1 for D (5 bases). The V end lost 0 bases, the J end lost 2 bases, and 8 bases lay between the germline ends. The CDR3 is made up of 15 amino acids. Per the germline V gene, CDR1 is SGHRS and CDR2 is YFSETQ. The CDR3 DNA is TGCGCCAGCAGCTTGGTTACAGGCACTAATGAAAAACTGTTTTTT. It is translated as CASSLVTGTNEKLFF.

The gene calls are TRBV3-1 (or the pseudogene TRBV3-2) and TRBJ2-2, with 7 bases fitting TRBD2. The length of the CDR3 is 16 residues. CDR1 LGHDT and CDR2 YNNKEL come from the germline V gene (reference sequence). With V trimmed by 5 bases and J by 4 bases, 10 bases remained unmatched. CDR3 sequence (DNA): TGTGCCAGCAGCAGCGGGGACGGGGGTATCACCGGGGAGCTGTTTTTT. This encodes CASSSGDGGITGELFF.

This chain links TRBV2 with TRBJ1-5, with D unclear. Germline CDR1 and CDR2: SNHLY and FYNNEI. With 4 bases removed from V and 5 bases from J, the gap between germline ends came to 9 bases. This CDR3 comprises 13 residues. The CDR3 here is CASSGDNYQPQHF. For the CDR3, the DNA is TGTGCCAGCAGTGGAGACAACTATCAGCCCCAGCATTTT.

J is TRBJ1-3 and V is TRBV11-2; 7 nucleotides line up with TRBD1. The CDR3 spans 15 residues. Germline assignment: CDR1 SGHAT and CDR2 FQNNGV. The V and J ends lost 2 bases and 4 bases, in that order; junction bases with no gene match: 5. CDR3 nucleotide sequence: TGTGCCAGCAGCTTAATCAGGGGGACAGGAAACACCATATATTTT. Its translation is CASSLIRGTGNTIYF.

V is TRBV19 and J is TRBJ1-1, with D possibly TRBD1 on 5 matching bases. Trimming removed 3 bases at V and 7 bases at J, with 9 bases between. The germline V gene has CDR1 LNHDA and CDR2 SQIVND (reference sequence). This CDR3 contains 12 residues. The DNA for the CDR3 is TGTGCCAGTAGTATTTCCGGGGGTGAAGCTTTCTTT. Translation: CASSISGGEAFF.

The CDR3 DNA sequence: TGTGCCAGCGGCCCGGGGGGGGGAGCATCCTACGAGCAGTACTTC. Translated, it gives CASGPGGGASYEQYF. J is TRBJ2-7 and V is TRBV28; 8 positions match TRBD2. Per germline, CDR1 MDHEN and CDR2 SYDVKM. Trimming at V came to 8 bases and at J to 1 base, leaving 10 bases not matched to a gene. The CDR3 covers 15 residues.

The V call is TRBV5-1, the J call TRBJ1-1; D gene unclear. This CDR3 region has 17 residues. Trimming shortened V by 4 bases and J by 6 bases, and 25 bases separated the two germline ends. Germline loops: CDR1 SGHRS, CDR2 YFSETQ. The CDR3 reads CASSPRDINAPTSEAFF. CDR3 bases: TGCGCCAGCAGCCCCCGAGACATCAACGCACCCACATCTGAAGCTTTCTTT.

The chain has TRBV2 and TRBJ1-6; D gene uncertain. Germline CDR1 is SNHLY and CDR2 is FYNNEI. CDR3 length: 13 amino acids. V was shortened by 7 bases and J by 12 bases, with 16 bases between the two germline ends. The DNA for the CDR3 is TGTGCCAGCACCCCCTATGAGGCTCAACCCCTCCACTTT. Protein product: CASTPYEAQPLHF.